The sequence of this T cell receptor beta chain was determined in a study of T cell clonotyping in hematopoietic cell transplantation (dated by TCRdb to the early 2020s). In the study overall: A total of under 150 blood samples were gathered in the study from approximately 32 consecutive transplant recipients along with their related donors. Recruitment of patients was conducted between late 2015 and early 2017, and follow-up was continued until late 2020 or death.

Turning to this clone: What this receptor recognizes is not known. No clone much larger than this one lies a single base away; base qualities are absent.

For TCR beta sequencing, blood samples came from the related transplant donors. Nuclei Lysis Solution was used to extract genomic DNA from fresh or cryopreserved unfractionated peripheral blood mononuclear cells. Points the paper makes about the study in general: After transplant, TCR diversity in recipients dropped, and pathologically expanded clonotypes climbed progressively between day 30 and day 180. Broader posttransplant TCR repertoire diversity was predicted by donor and pretransplant recipient Inverse Simpson Index values. Sample size was limited, and cells were not sorted, so CD4 and CD8 repertoire contributions could not be separated. Overlap with donor repertoires was found for only a small fraction of recipient repertoires, with over 95% found to appear de novo at the given depth.

The cysteine opens and the phenylalanine closes a CDR3 of 15 amino acids. The entry retains the CDR3 DNA only, 45 bases that are in frame from base 1. In the germline V gene, CDR1 corresponds to SGHAT and CDR2 to FQNNGV. V and J are truncated by 1 base and 1 base respectively, leaving an intervening sequence of 9 bases. TCR beta CDR3 regions were amplified from genomic DNA with the immunoSEQ assay, a bias-controlled multiplex PCR using V- and J-specific primers. A second PCR step added a proprietary barcode and Illumina adapter sequences to the CDR3 amplicons. CDR3 libraries were sequenced on an Illumina MiSeq instrument. In the original analysis: immunoSEQ Analyzer 3.0 was used for export and quality control, with R Bioconductor and Immunarch used for downstream analyses. Only productive rearrangements in the normalized downsampled data set went into calculating the repertoire metrics. In the normalized cohort, clonotypes with more than 5 templates were defined as pathologically expanded. The Inverse Simpson Index served as the measure of repertoire diversity. The non-normalized data set was used for CMV-specificity analyses so that all clonotypes could be captured. TCRdb re-hosts the immuneACCESS table, in-frame sequences only. Its copies lack some clones; in the studies checked, an unresolved V gene accounts for under half of them, and the cause for the rest is not known. From that table come the V and J calls and clone size; the DNA was used to work out D and trimming. This sample gives 35,000 to 45,000 clones in total; around 95% of them show up just once. The ten largest make up about 0.81% of the sample.

Material for sequencing was peripheral blood mononuclear cells. The chain links TRBV11-2 with TRBJ2-3; the D gene lacks a confident call. This receptor was taken from a woman between 50 and 59 years old in good health. Some clones in this sample may be carry-over from other donors' samples. The DNA sequence is as follows: TGTGCCAGCAGCTTAGTGGGCAGCCGCACAGATACGCAGTATTTT. It translates to CASSLVGSRTDTQYF.